The 23 T cell receptor beta chains below were found in one sample sequenced in a study of T cells in narcolepsy. Assay: immunoSEQ multiplex PCR; the TCRdb copy retains only in-frame clones and omits some. The table has more than 20,000 clones, 81% seen once; the top ten hold 0.9% to 1.2%. Sequenced material: memory (CD45RA-) CD4+ T cells from blood. These receptors originate from a human donor in good health.

A single count supports this clone. The V and J genes are TRBV7-8 and TRBJ1-4, with 8 bases matching TRBD1. The CDR3 is 18 amino acids. Germline lookup yields CDR1 SGHVS and CDR2 FQNEAQ. Trimming took 1 base from V and 3 from J; bases not matched to a gene: 10. DNA for the CDR3: TGTGCCAGCAGCTTAGGTCAGGGGGCGCGGACGGCTAATGAAAAACTGTTTTTT. Amino acids: CASSLGQGARTANEKLFF.

CDR3 sequence reads: CASSLGLAGYEQYF. The CDR3 nucleotides read TGTGCCAGCAGCCTAGGACTAGCGGGCTACGAGCAGTACTTC. The rearrangement uses TRBV7-6 and TRBJ2-7; 11 bases fit TRBD2. Germline trimming cut 5 bases from V and 3 bases from J; bases unmatched to any gene: 3. This CDR3 region has 14 residues. Looked up from germline, CDR1 is SGHVS and CDR2 is FNYEAQ.

This clone was recorded once. The V gene is TRBV2, the J gene TRBJ2-3, with a tentative D call TRBD1 (5 bases). CDR3 length: 15 residues. V dropped 0 bases and J dropped 6 bases, with 13 bases sitting between them. CDR1 and CDR2 (germline): SNHLY, FYNNEI. CDR3: CASSEAPQGSDTQYF. The CDR3 DNA is TGTGCCAGCAGTGAAGCGCCCCAGGGAAGCGATACGCAGTATTTT.

V usage is TRBV6-5 and J usage is TRBJ2-7, with a possible D match to TRBD2 (5 bases). The CDR3 covers 16 residues. Germline loops: CDR1 MNHEY, CDR2 SVGAGI. Trimming cost V 4 bases and J 0 bases, with 16 bases left between them. DNA for the CDR3: TGTGCCAGCAGTTTAGCGTTTCAGGCGAGCTCCTACGAGCAGTACTTC. This sequence encodes CASSLAFQASSYEQYF.

The chain has TRBV28 and TRBJ2-1; TRBD1 is a possible D gene (6 bases). There are 15 residues in the CDR3. CDR1 MDHEN and CDR2 SYDVKM come from the germline V gene. The V and J ends lost 6 bases and 8 bases respectively, with 20 bases between them. The CDR3 coding sequence is TGTGCCAGCAGCGATCAGGGGCGTCATGAGGATGAGCAGTTCTTC. Its translation: CASSDQGRHEDEQFF.

This rearrangement joins TRBV18 to TRBJ1-3; TRBD1 agrees at 10 bases. V lost 6 bases and J lost 0; bases outside the gene matches: 11. The CDR3 totals 18 residues. In germline, CDR1 is KGHSH, CDR2 LQKENI. The CDR3 region is CASSSRQDRGFSGNTIYF. CDR3 sequence (DNA): TGTGCCAGCTCGTCCCGGCAGGACAGGGGGTTCTCTGGAAACACCATATATTTT.

The genes are TRBV2 and TRBJ1-1; D ambiguous. The V end was cut by 7 bases, the J end by 6 bases, with 9 bases between. The CDR3 consists of 11 residues. The germline CDR1 and CDR2 sequences are SNHLY and FYNNEI. The CDR3 coding sequence is TGTGCCAGCATGCAGTTCGCTGAAGCTTTCTTT. Encoded protein: CASMQFAEAFF.

The chain recombines TRBV28 with TRBJ2-3, with 12 bases aligning to TRBD2. J was trimmed by 3 bases and V by 8 bases; bases with no gene match: 6. Germline lookup yields CDR1 MDHEN and CDR2 SYDVKM. The CDR3 length is 15 residues. CDR3 sequence: CASSKTSGRTDTQYF. The DNA of the CDR3 is TGTGCCAGCTCCAAGACTAGCGGGAGAACAGATACGCAGTATTTT.

V and J are TRBV19 and TRBJ2-1; 12 nucleotides agree with TRBD2. CDR1 is LNHDA and CDR2 is SQIVND in the germline V gene (reference sequence). The trim removed 1 base at V and 2 bases at J, leaving 6 bases unmatched. The CDR3 has 18 residues. As DNA, the CDR3 is TGTGCCAGTAGTATAGTGGGACTAGCGGGCTCTCCCTACAATGAGCAGTTCTTC. Protein: CASSIVGLAGSPYNEQFF.

The chain recombines TRBV11-3 with TRBJ2-3; 8 positions match TRBD2. The ends lost 3 bases at V and 3 bases at J; junction bases unmatched: 14. The CDR3 is 18 amino acids. CDR1 and CDR2 from the germline V gene are SGHNT and YENEEA. CDR3 loop: CASSFGRGVSPSTDTQYF. For the CDR3, the DNA is TGTGCCAGCAGCTTCGGGCGGGGGGTCTCCCCTTCTACAGATACGCAGTATTTT.

V gene TRBV28 combines with J gene TRBJ1-5, with a tentative D call TRBD1 (5 bases). This CDR3 comprises 15 residues. The V and J ends lost 6 bases and 6 bases respectively, with 18 bases between them. The V gene's germline CDR1 is MDHEN and CDR2 SYDVKM. The CDR3 DNA is TGTGCCAGCAGCAGGCATTCGGGGGAGCGTCAGCCCCAGCATTTT. Amino acid sequence: CASSRHSGERQPQHF.

CDR3 in amino acids: CASSQGTISGNTIYF. CDR3 DNA sequence: TGTGCCAGCAGTCAGGGGACCATTTCTGGAAACACCATATATTTT. The chain couples TRBV2 to TRBJ1-3; tentatively, D is TRBD1 (6 bases). Germline-derived CDR1 and CDR2 are SNHLY and FYNNEI. The ends were cut back, 5 bases at V and 1 base at J, with 12 bases in the middle. The CDR3 consists of 15 residues.

The chain uses TRBV9 and TRBJ2-6; 12 positions agree with TRBD2. Germline V gene sequence: CDR1 SGDLS, CDR2 YYNGEE. The CDR3 is 18 residues long. V lost 4 bases, J lost 1 base, and 6 bases stayed unmatched. CDR3 in DNA: TGTGCCAGCAGCTTCCGTGGACTAGCGGGGTCTGGGGCCAACGTCCTGACTTTC. As protein: CASSFRGLAGSGANVLTF. The complete variable domain, with remaining parts taken from reference TRBV9 and TRBJ2-6, reads DSGVTQTPKHLITATGQRVTLRCSPRSGDLSVYWYQQSLDQGLQFLIQYYNGEERAKGNILERFSAQQFPDLHSELNLSSLELGDSALYFCASSFRGLAGSGANVLTFGAGSRLTVL.

This chain connects TRBV29-1 to TRBJ2-7, with D unresolved. Deletions cut 1 base from V and 5 bases from J, with 9 bases between. Per germline, CDR1 SQVTM and CDR2 ANQGSEA. CDR3 length equals 12 residues. The CDR3 reads CSVEAPSNEQYF. The CDR3 nucleotides are TGCAGCGTTGAAGCCCCGTCCAACGAGCAGTACTTC.

V is TRBV9 and J is TRBJ2-2; 9 bases line up with TRBD2. Germline loops: CDR1 SGDLS, CDR2 YYNGEE. The CDR3 is 15 amino acids. J lost 3 bases, V lost 3 bases, and 3 bases had no gene match. For the CDR3, the DNA is TGTGCCAGCAGCGACAGGACTAGCGACACCGGGGAGCTGTTTTTT. Translated: CASSDRTSDTGELFF.

The chain recombines TRBV6-1 with TRBJ1-2; D not certain. Germline V gives CDR1 MNHNS, CDR2 SASEGT. Trimming left V 6 bases short and J 8 bases short, with 16 bases between. The CDR3 runs to 13 residues. The CDR3 spells CASSLDKGPGYTF. As DNA, the CDR3 is TGTGCCAGCAGCCTAGATAAGGGTCCGGGCTACACCTTC.

This sequence joins TRBV6-1 and TRBJ1-2, with a tentative D call TRBD1 (6 bases). CDR1 MNHNS and CDR2 SASEGT come from the germline V gene. The CDR3 loop spans 15 amino acids. V was shortened by 0 bases and J by 3 bases, with 11 bases between the two germline ends. The CDR3 DNA reads TGTGCCAGCAGTGAAGCGCGCGGGGGCCACTATGGCTACACCTTC. Encoded protein: CASSEARGGHYGYTF.

V is TRBV6-4 and J is TRBJ2-5; TRBD1 or TRBD2 may be the D gene (5 bases each). Trimming took 3 bases from V and 5 from J, leaving 10 bases between them. The CDR3 runs 13 residues. Germline-derived CDR1 and CDR2 are MRHNA and SNTAGT. Written as DNA, the CDR3 is TGTGCCAGCAGTGAGGAGGCAGGGGAGACCCAGTACTTC. Translated: CASSEEAGETQYF.

This chain connects TRBV7-2 to TRBJ2-7; D call uncertain. From germline, CDR1 is SGHTA and CDR2 FQGNSA. This CDR3 region has 14 residues. With 1 base removed from V and 3 bases from J, the gap between germline ends came to 10 bases. CDR3 in DNA: TGTGCCAGCAGCTTAGGTGGAGCCGACTACGAGCAGTACTTC. Its protein is CASSLGGADYEQYF. The full variable domain, in which reference TRBV7-2 and TRBJ2-7 provide the parts outside the CDR3, is GAGVSQSPSNKVTEKGKDVELRCDPISGHTALYWYRQSLGQGLEFLIYFQGNSAPDKSGLPSDRFSAERTGGSVSTLTIQRTQQEDSAVYLCASSLGGADYEQYFGPGTRLTVT.

The chain employs TRBV10-2 and TRBJ2-7, with TRBD2 matching over 13 bases. J was trimmed by 2 bases and V by 10 bases; bases with no gene match: 8. The CDR3 runs 15 residues. Germline lookup yields CDR1 WSHSY and CDR2 SAAADI. The CDR3 nucleotides read TGCGCCATCGCCGACGGGACTAGCGGGACCTACGAGCAGTACTTC. Translation gives CAIADGTSGTYEQYF.

This clone is a singleton in its sample. The chain couples TRBV28 to TRBJ2-7, with TRBD2 as a possible D gene (6 bases). V was trimmed by 6 bases and J by 7 bases, leaving 13 bases between them. The CDR3 extends over 12 amino acids. Per the germline V gene, CDR1 is MDHEN and CDR2 is SYDVKM. CDR3 nucleotides: TGTGCCAGCAGCCCCCCGGGGGATGAGCAGTACTTC. Encoded protein: CASSPPGDEQYF.

This chain uses TRBV30 with TRBJ2-7; 12 bases agree with TRBD1. V trimming: 1 base; J trimming: 6 bases; junction bases outside the gene matches: 4. Looked up from germline, CDR1 is GTSNPN and CDR2 is SVGIG (reference sequence). The CDR3 is 14 amino acids. In nucleotides, the CDR3 is TGTGCCTGGAGTGAGGGACAGGGGGCCAGCGAGCAGTACTTC. This gives the protein CAWSEGQGASEQYF.

The chain couples TRBV23-1 to TRBJ2-5, with D perhaps TRBD1 (6 bases). TRBV23-1 counts as an open reading frame of uncertain function. The CDR3 totals 16 residues. Trimming pared 6 bases from V and 1 base from J, leaving 18 bases between. CDR3 nucleotides: TGCGCCAGCAGCCCACCTAGGACAGCCTCCCAAGAGACCCAGTACTTC. It codes for CASSPPRTASQETQYF.